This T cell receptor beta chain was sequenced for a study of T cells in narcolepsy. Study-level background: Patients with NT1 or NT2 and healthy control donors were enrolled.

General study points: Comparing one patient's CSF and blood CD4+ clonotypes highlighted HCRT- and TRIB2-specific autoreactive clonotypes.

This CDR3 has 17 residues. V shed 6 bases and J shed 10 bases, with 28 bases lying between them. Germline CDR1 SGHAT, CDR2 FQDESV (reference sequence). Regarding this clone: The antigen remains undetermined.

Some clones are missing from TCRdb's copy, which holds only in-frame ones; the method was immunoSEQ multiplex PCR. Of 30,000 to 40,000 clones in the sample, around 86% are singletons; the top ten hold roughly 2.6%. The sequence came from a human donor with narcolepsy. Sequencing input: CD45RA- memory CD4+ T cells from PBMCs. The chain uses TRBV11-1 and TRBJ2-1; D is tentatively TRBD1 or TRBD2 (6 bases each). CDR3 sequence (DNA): TGTGCCAGCAGGAATGGGGGGCAGGGACAATATCGCGGCGAGCAGTTCTTC. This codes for CASRNGGQGQYRGEQFF.